This T cell receptor (beta chain) was captured by sequencing in a study of blood T cell repertoires in COVID-19. About the study: COVID-19 samples, acute and convalescent, were from the United States, Italy and Spain. The cDNA or gDNA used as material had been derived from T cells, B-cell-depleted T cells, or PBMCs.

Original processing notes: Estimated nucleated cell counts came from reference gene primer amplification. Using immunoSEQ multiplex PCR, the repertoire was profiled, and TCRdb retains in-frame clones only, with some absent. The V and J calls and clone size were taken over from that table, and D and trimming were inferred from the DNA. The data show 55,000 to 75,000 clones, about 81% seen once. With V trimmed by 4 bases and J by 5 bases, 6 bases remained unmatched. The CDR3 is 15 residues long. CDR1 SGHTA and CDR2 FQGTGA come from the germline V gene. The receptor was derived from a human donor in a cohort sampled during active COVID-19. The sequenced sample consisted of peripheral blood. The V and J genes are TRBV7-3 and TRBJ2-3, with 10 bases aligning to TRBD2. The CDR3 DNA follows: TGTGCCAGCAGCTCTAGCGGGAGTCGGGTAGATACGCAGTATTTT. This sequence encodes CASSSSGSRVDTQYF.